This T cell receptor (beta chain) comes out of a study of CD8 T cells in ankylosing spondylitis. General study points: Disease-linked clones displayed a CD8+ phenotype and appeared relatively rarely in peripheral blood. A TCR beta motif of eight highly homologous variants appeared characteristic of ankylosing spondylitis blood.

V lost 6 bases and J lost 4; bases outside the gene matches: 11. This CDR3 is built from 17 residues. As to this clonotype: Its matching antigen is unknown.

For TCR beta, libraries came from quantitative 5'-RACE with molecular barcodes. TCRdb fed the 5' RACE reads into MiXCR, producing one record per CDR3 protein. The sample has under 130,000 distinct CDR3 sequences; less than 25% are singletons. The V call is TRBV12-3 or TRBV12-4, the J call TRBJ2-1, with 11 bases that match TRBD2. Specimen: synovial fluid, either unsorted or a sorted T cell fraction (not recorded which). This receptor was taken from a male donor with ankylosing spondylitis. The CDR3 spells CASSPFPLAGGYNEQFF. The CDR3 DNA is TGTGCCAGCAGCCCGTTCCCCCTAGCGGGGGGTTACAATGAGCAGTTCTTC.